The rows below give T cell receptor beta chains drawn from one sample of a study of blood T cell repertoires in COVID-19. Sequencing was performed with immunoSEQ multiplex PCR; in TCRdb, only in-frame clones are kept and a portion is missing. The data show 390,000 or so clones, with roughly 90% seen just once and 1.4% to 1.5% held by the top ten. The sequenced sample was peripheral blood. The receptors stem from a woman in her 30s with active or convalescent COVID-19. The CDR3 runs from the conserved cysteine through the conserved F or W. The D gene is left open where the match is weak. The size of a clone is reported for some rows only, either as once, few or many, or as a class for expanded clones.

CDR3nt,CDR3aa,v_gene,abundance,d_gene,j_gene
TGTGCTAGTGGTTTTAATAGTGGTGGCTACACCTTC,CASGFNSGGYTF,TRBV12-5,.,.,TRBJ1-2
TGTGCCAGCAGCTCGGGACAGGGACACCATGAGCAGTTCTTC,CASSSGQGHHEQFF,TRBV7-2,.,TRBD1,TRBJ2-1
TGTGCCAGCAGCCTCCGGGACAGGGGGGTATTGAACACTGAAGCTTTCTTT,CASSLRDRGVLNTEAFF,TRBV7-2,few,TRBD1,TRBJ1-1
TGTGCCAGCAGTTTATGGGGCACCTCTAGCACAGATACGCAGTATTTT,CASSLWGTSSTDTQYF,TRBV27,.,.,TRBJ2-3
TGTGCCAGCCAACGGGACAGGGTTTTGAATGAGCAGTTCTTC,CASQRDRVLNEQFF,TRBV27,.,TRBD1,TRBJ2-1
TGTGCCAGCAGTTTATCGGTCGGGGGGCGGACTGAAGCTTTCTTT,CASSLSVGGRTEAFF,TRBV27,once,.,TRBJ1-1
TGTGCCAGCAGCCAGCCGAATAGCCCCCTCCACTTT,CASSQPNSPLHF,TRBV3-1/TRBV3-2,.,.,TRBJ1-6
TGTGCCAGCAGGCGGGACGGAGGTAGGGCTGAAGCTTTCTTT,CASRRDGGRAEAFF,TRBV27,.,.,TRBJ1-1
TGTGCCAGCAGTTTCTATCGACAGGGGTACGGCGAGCAGTACTTC,CASSFYRQGYGEQYF,TRBV27,few,TRBD1,TRBJ2-7
TGTGCCAGCAGGAATCTAGCGGGGGGTGATACGCAGTATTTT,CASRNLAGGDTQYF,TRBV27,.,TRBD2,TRBJ2-3
TGTGCCAGCAGCCAGTTCAAGGCGGTTGGTGGCTACACCTTC,CASSQFKAVGGYTF,TRBV14,few,.,TRBJ1-2
TGTGCCAGCTCACCATCGACAGGGGGCCCTGAAGCTTTCTTT,CASSPSTGGPEAFF,TRBV18,.,TRBD1,TRBJ1-1
TGTGCCAGCAGCTTGGGGACAGAAACAGATACGCAGTATTTT,CASSLGTETDTQYF,TRBV5-6,once,.,TRBJ2-3
TGTGCCACCAGTCCCGGGACTAGCGACTACGAGCAGTACTTC,CATSPGTSDYEQYF,TRBV15,.,TRBD2,TRBJ2-7
TGTGCCACTAGCCGGGACAGGGGATACTACGAGCAGTACTTC,CATSRDRGYYEQYF,TRBV28,.,TRBD1,TRBJ2-7
TGTGCCAGCAGTGAAAGGACAGGGGGTCTATCTGGAAACACCATATATTTT,CASSERTGGLSGNTIYF,TRBV6-1,.,TRBD1,TRBJ1-3
TGTGCCAGCCGAGGGACAGCGACAACCTACGAGCAGTACTTC,CASRGTATTYEQYF,TRBV6-5,.,TRBD1,TRBJ2-7
TGTGCCACCAGCAAAAGCGGGAGTAATTTGGCTACGCAGTATTTT,CATSKSGSNLATQYF,TRBV15,.,TRBD2,TRBJ2-3
TGTGCCAGCAGCTTAGTCGGACAGGGGGCGGAGGGCTACACCTTC,CASSLVGQGAEGYTF,TRBV7-9,.,TRBD1,TRBJ1-2
TGTGCCAGCAGCGATCCCGGGGGGGCTGTGGATGGAAACACCATATATTTT,CASSDPGGAVDGNTIYF,TRBV5-6,.,.,TRBJ1-3
TGTGCCAGCAGACAGGGGTCTGGAAACACCATATATTTT,CASRQGSGNTIYF,TRBV6-1,once,TRBD1,TRBJ1-3
TGTGCCAGCAGCAAGAAAGGCCCATCAGGGGCAGATACGCAGTATTTT,CASSKKGPSGADTQYF,TRBV3-1/TRBV3-2,.,.,TRBJ2-3
TGTGCCAGCAGCTTGATACAGGGTACTGAAGCTTTCTTT,CASSLIQGTEAFF,TRBV11-3,.,.,TRBJ1-1
TGCAGCGTCGCTCTAGCGGGAGTCGCGGATACGCAGTATTTT,CSVALAGVADTQYF,TRBV29-1,.,TRBD2,TRBJ2-3
TGTGCCAGCAGTTTGGGGGCTAGCGGAGGTGAGCAGTTCTTC,CASSLGASGGEQFF,TRBV27,.,.,TRBJ2-1
TGTGCCAGCAGACAGCGCGGGGGGGCCGGCGAGACCCAGTACTTC,CASRQRGGAGETQYF,TRBV3-1/TRBV3-2,.,TRBD2,TRBJ2-5
TGCGCCAGCAGCTTGGGACTAGCGGGAGAGTTCGCTGAGCAGTTCTTC,CASSLGLAGEFAEQFF,TRBV5-1,.,TRBD2,TRBJ2-1
TGTGCCAGTAGTCCTGACAGGAGCACAGATACGCAGTATTTT,CASSPDRSTDTQYF,TRBV19,.,.,TRBJ2-3
TGTGCCAGCAGCCGTGGCCGGGGGACCCAAGAGACCCAGTACTTC,CASSRGRGTQETQYF,TRBV7-7,.,.,TRBJ2-5
TGTGCCAGCAGCTTAGTAGAGTCTGGGGCCAACGTCCTGACTTTC,CASSLVESGANVLTF,TRBV7-2,.,.,TRBJ2-6
TGTGCCAGCAGCCAATTGACGACAACCAAGCTGTTTTTT,CASSQLTTTKLFF,TRBV3-1/TRBV3-2,few,.,TRBJ1-4
TGTGCCAGCAGCTTGGCCGGGTCAACCTACGAGCAGTACTTC,CASSLAGSTYEQYF,TRBV5-6,.,.,TRBJ2-7
TGTGCCAGTAGTATAGCTACCAATGAGCAGTTCTTC,CASSIATNEQFF,TRBV19,.,.,TRBJ2-1
TGTGCCAGCAGCCCTTCTGGGGGGGGGATCGGTACTGAAGCTTTCTTT,CASSPSGGGIGTEAFF,TRBV7-2,.,.,TRBJ1-1
TGTGCCGCGCGGGGGAGCACAGATACGCAGTATTTT,CAARGSTDTQYF,TRBV6-5,.,TRBD2,TRBJ2-3
TGTGCCAGCAGTCTCAGCTCTGGAAACACCATATATTTT,CASSLSSGNTIYF,TRBV2,.,.,TRBJ1-3
TGTGCCAGCTCATATGCGGACAGGGGAAACTATGGCTACACCTTC,CASSYADRGNYGYTF,TRBV18,once,TRBD1,TRBJ1-2
TGTGCCAGTAGTGCCGCACAAAGATCTGGCTACACCTTC,CASSAAQRSGYTF,TRBV19,.,.,TRBJ1-2
TGTGCCAGCAGGCCCATGGGCGCAGATACGCAGTATTTT,CASRPMGADTQYF,TRBV3-1/TRBV3-2,.,.,TRBJ2-3
TGTGCCAGCAGCTCAGGGGGCGGACGGAATCAGCCCCAGCATTTT,CASSSGGGRNQPQHF,TRBV7-9,.,TRBD1,TRBJ1-5
TGTGCCAGCAGCCAAACCTACCGCATAAGCTCTGGAAACACCATATATTTT,CASSQTYRISSGNTIYF,TRBV3-1/TRBV3-2,.,.,TRBJ1-3
TGCGCCAGCAGCCCCGGACAGGGCGCCACTGAAGCTTTCTTT,CASSPGQGATEAFF,TRBV5-1,.,TRBD1,TRBJ1-1
TGTGCCAGCAGCGCCCACGGGAGCGATACGCAGTATTTT,CASSAHGSDTQYF,TRBV2,once,.,TRBJ2-3
TGTGCCAGCAGTGAATTCCCGACAGGGCTTCTCAATCAGCCCCAGCATTTT,CASSEFPTGLLNQPQHF,TRBV6-1,.,TRBD1,TRBJ1-5
TGTGCCATCAGCGATTTTGGACAGGGTGGTTATGAGCAGTTCTTC,CAISDFGQGGYEQFF,TRBV10-3,.,TRBD1,TRBJ2-1
TGTGCCAGCAGCTTACCGGGACAGGGGAATAATTCACCCCTCCACTTT,CASSLPGQGNNSPLHF,TRBV5-4,.,TRBD1,TRBJ1-6
TGTGCCAGCAGTGAAGTAGCGTTCATAGGGTTGACTAATGAAAAACTGTTTTTT,CASSEVAFIGLTNEKLFF,TRBV6-1,.,.,TRBJ1-4